The 5 T cell receptor beta chains below come from one sample, sequenced in a study of blood T cell repertoires in COVID-19. Sequenced by immunoSEQ multiplex PCR; TCRdb stores in-frame clones only, minus some. Seen here are about 140,000 clones, about 88% observed once, and the top ten hold more than 2.5%. Input material: peripheral blood. These receptors were taken from a human donor with COVID-19, enrolled during active disease. The donor label of this sample is uncertain.

The chain recombines TRBV30 with TRBJ1-2, with D perhaps TRBD1 (6 bases). Trimming shortened V by 1 base and J by 5 bases, and 11 bases separated the two germline ends. The CDR3 has 13 residues. Germline V gene sequence: CDR1 GTSNPN, CDR2 SVGIG (reference sequence). The CDR3 loop reads CAWSAGTQYGYTF. CDR3 nucleotide sequence: TGTGCCTGGAGTGCCGGGACACAATATGGCTACACCTTC.

The rearrangement joins TRBV29-1 to TRBJ2-5; tentatively, D is TRBD1 (6 bases). The CDR3 length is 12 residues. Trimming pared 5 bases from V and 1 base from J, leaving 8 bases between. Germline loops: CDR1 SQVTM, CDR2 ANQGSEA. The CDR3 sequence is CSVSDSQETQYF. The CDR3 region has the DNA TGCAGCGTTTCGGACAGCCAAGAGACCCAGTACTTC.

This clone was counted between two and nine times. V gene TRBV10-1 combines with J gene TRBJ2-3, with D uncertain. The germline CDR1 and CDR2 sequences are WNHNN and SYGVQD (reference sequence). The CDR3 spans 13 residues. Trimming left V 7 bases short and J 5 bases short, with 13 bases between. The CDR3 region has the DNA TGCGCCAGCACGTCTGCGGTTGGAGATACGCAGTATTTT. Translated: CASTSAVGDTQYF.

The chain links TRBV6-5 to TRBJ1-3; D gene ambiguous. The germline CDR1 and CDR2 sequences are MNHEY and SVGAGI. The V end lost 0 bases, the J end lost 4 bases, and 7 bases lay between the germline ends. This CDR3 contains 14 residues. The CDR3 loop reads CASSYSGRGNTIYF. As DNA, the CDR3 is TGTGCCAGCAGTTACTCGGGCAGAGGAAACACCATATATTTT.

This rearrangement joins TRBV12-5 to TRBJ1-3, with 7 bases identical to TRBD1. The V segment lost 6 bases and the J segment 3 bases; nucleotides outside the gene matches: 2. This CDR3 spans 13 amino acids. Germline CDR1 LGHNT, CDR2 FRNRAP. The CDR3 sequence: CASGAGGGNTIYF. The CDR3 nucleotides are TGTGCTAGTGGGGCAGGGGGTGGAAACACCATATATTTT.